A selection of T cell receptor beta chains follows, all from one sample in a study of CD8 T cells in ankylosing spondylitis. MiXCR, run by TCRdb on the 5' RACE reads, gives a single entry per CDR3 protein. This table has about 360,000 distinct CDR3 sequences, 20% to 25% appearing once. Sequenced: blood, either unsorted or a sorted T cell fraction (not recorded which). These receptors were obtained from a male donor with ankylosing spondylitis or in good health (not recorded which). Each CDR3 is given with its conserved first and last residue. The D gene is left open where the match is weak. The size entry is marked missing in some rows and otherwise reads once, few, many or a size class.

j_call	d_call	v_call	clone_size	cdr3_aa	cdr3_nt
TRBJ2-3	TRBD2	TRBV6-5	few	CASSYGGGVIDTQYF	TGTGCCAGCAGTTATGGCGGGGGGGTTATAGATACGCAGTATTTT
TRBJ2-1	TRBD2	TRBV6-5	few	CASSYGAGGLTFF	TGTGCCAGCAGTTACGGTGCGGGGGGGCTCACGTTCTTC
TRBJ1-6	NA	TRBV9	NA	CASSVEWDSPLHF	TGTGCCAGCAGCGTAGAGTGGGATTCACCCCTCCACTTT
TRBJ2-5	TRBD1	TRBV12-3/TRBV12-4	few	CASSLWLGQGNQETQYF	TGTGCCAGCAGTTTATGGTTGGGACAGGGGAATCAAGAGACCCAGTACTTC
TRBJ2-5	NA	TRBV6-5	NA	CASSYSSGGKGETQYF	TGTGCCAGCAGTTACTCTTCGGGTGGAAAGGGAGAGACCCAGTACTTC
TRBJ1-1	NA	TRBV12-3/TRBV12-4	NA	CASRERGPNTEAFF	TGTGCCAGCAGGGAAAGAGGGCCCAACACTGAAGCTTTCTTT
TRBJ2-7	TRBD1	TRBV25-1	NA	CASSVTGTAYEQYF	TGTGCCAGCAGTGTGACAGGGACAGCCTACGAGCAGTACTTC
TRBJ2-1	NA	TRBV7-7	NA	CASSLVTGTHYNEQFF	TGTGCCAGCAGCTTAGTGACCGGGACCCATTACAATGAGCAGTTCTTC
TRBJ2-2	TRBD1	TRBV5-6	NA	CASSPSWTGESGELFF	TGTGCCAGCAGCCCATCCTGGACAGGGGAATCCGGGGAGCTGTTTTTT
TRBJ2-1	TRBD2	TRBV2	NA	CASMTGLASYNEQFF	TGTGCCAGCATGACGGGACTAGCTTCCTACAATGAGCAGTTCTTC
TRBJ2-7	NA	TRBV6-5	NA	CASSYRSGGSWDEQYF	TGTGCCAGCAGTTACCGGTCCGGGGGTTCTTGGGACGAGCAGTACTTC
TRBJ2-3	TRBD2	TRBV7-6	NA	CASSLSGGNTDTQYF	TGTGCCAGCAGCCTAAGCGGGGGGAACACAGATACGCAGTATTTT
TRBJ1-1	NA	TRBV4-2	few	CASSQTGDTEAFF	TGTGCCAGCAGCCAAACGGGGGACACTGAAGCTTTCTTT
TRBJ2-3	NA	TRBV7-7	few	CASSLTTRATDTQYF	TGTGCTAGCAGCTTAACGACTAGAGCCACAGATACGCAGTATTTT
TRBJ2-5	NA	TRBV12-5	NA	CASGLGGGETQYF	TGTGCTAGTGGTTTAGGGGGAGGAGAGACCCAGTACTTC
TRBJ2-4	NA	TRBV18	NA	CASSLISGSKNIQYF	TGTGCCAGCTCACTTATCTCCGGCAGCAAAAACATTCAGTACTTC
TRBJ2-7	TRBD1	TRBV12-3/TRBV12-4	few	CASTSGTDSYEQYF	TGTGCCAGCACTTCCGGGACAGACTCCTACGAGCAGTACTTC
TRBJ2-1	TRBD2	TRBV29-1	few	CSVEPSGGYYNEQFF	TGCAGCGTTGAACCTAGCGGGGGCTATTACAATGAGCAGTTCTTC
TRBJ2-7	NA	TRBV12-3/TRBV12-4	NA	CASTPAARGEQYF	TGTGCCAGCACTCCGGCCGCACGTGGCGAGCAGTACTTC
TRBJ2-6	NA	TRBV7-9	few	CASSPPRGSGANVLTF	TGTGCCAGCAGCCCCCCCCGGGGGTCCGGGGCCAACGTCCTGACTTTC
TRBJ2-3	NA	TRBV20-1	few	CSAVPRVKSTDTQYF	TGCAGTGCCGTCCCCCGAGTGAAATCCACAGATACGCAGTATTTT
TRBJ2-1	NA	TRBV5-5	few	CASSAGQPSYNEQFF	TGTGCCAGCAGCGCCGGACAGCCCTCCTACAATGAGCAGTTCTTC
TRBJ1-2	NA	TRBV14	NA	CASSFSMGGNGYTF	TGTGCCAGCAGTTTTTCCATGGGAGGGAATGGCTACACCTTC
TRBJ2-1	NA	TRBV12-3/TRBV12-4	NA	CASSADRSGEQFF	TGTGCCAGCAGTGCCGACAGGAGCGGTGAGCAGTTCTTC
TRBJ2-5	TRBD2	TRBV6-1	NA	CASRWRGGLETQYF	TGTGCCAGCAGGTGGCGGGGGGGCTTGGAGACCCAGTACTTC
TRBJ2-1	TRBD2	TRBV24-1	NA	CATSGLPSGGGFTEQFF	TGTGCCACCAGTGGCCTACCTAGCGGAGGCGGTTTTACGGAGCAGTTCTTC
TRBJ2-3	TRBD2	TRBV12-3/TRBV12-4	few	CASYLAGGSSTDTQYF	TGTGCCAGCTACTTAGCGGGGGGGAGTAGCACAGATACGCAGTATTTT
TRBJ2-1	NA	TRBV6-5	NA	CASSYPGTNLGGDANEQFF	TGTGCCAGCAGTTACCCAGGGACAAACTTGGGGGGGGATGCGAATGAGCAGTTCTTC